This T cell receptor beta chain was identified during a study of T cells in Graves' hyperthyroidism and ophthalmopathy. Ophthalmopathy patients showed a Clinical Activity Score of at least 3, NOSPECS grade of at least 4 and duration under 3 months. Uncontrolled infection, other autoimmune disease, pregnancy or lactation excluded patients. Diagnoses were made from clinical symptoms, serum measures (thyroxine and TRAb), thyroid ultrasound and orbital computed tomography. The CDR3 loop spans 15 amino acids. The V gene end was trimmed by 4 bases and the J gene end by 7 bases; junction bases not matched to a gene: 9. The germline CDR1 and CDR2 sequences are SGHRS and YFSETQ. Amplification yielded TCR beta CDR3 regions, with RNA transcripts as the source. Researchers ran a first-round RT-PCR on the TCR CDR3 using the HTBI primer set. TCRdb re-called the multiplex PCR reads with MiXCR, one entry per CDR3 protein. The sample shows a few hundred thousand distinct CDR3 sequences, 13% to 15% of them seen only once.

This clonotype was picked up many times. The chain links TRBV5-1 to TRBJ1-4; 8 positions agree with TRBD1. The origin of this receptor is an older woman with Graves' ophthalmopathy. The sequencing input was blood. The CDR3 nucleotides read TGCGCCAGCAGCGCTAGCGGACAGGGTGTTGAAAAACTGTTTTTT. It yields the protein CASSASGQGVEKLFF.